The 21 T cell receptor beta chains below all came from one sample that was sequenced in a study of OX40 agonist ivuxolimab in advanced cancers. Using immunoSEQ multiplex PCR, the repertoire was profiled, and TCRdb retains in-frame clones only, with some absent. In the table there are roughly 100,000 clones, 90% of which are singletons. The starting material was CD4+ or CD8+ T cells sorted from blood, obtained in a trial of the OX40 agonist ivuxolimab. The receptors come from an adult with an advanced solid tumor such as melanoma, head and neck, liver or kidney cancer.

The V gene is TRBV2, the J gene TRBJ1-4; possible D gene TRBD1, 5 bases. This CDR3 has 12 residues. V dropped 7 bases and J dropped 10 bases, with 13 bases sitting between them. Per germline, CDR1 SNHLY and CDR2 FYNNEI. DNA for the CDR3: TGTGCCAGCATAAGGGACCTCGGAAAACTGTTTTTT. Encoded protein: CASIRDLGKLFF.

The chain has TRBV11-1 and TRBJ2-7; D unresolved. Looked up from germline, CDR1 is SGHAT and CDR2 is FQDESV (reference sequence). The CDR3 contains 12 residues. Trimming took off 5 bases at V and 6 bases at J, with 11 bases between the two ends. DNA of the CDR3: TGTGCCAGCAGCAACCTAGGATCCGAGCAGTACTTC. It codes for CASSNLGSEQYF.

The V gene is TRBV19, the J gene TRBJ2-4; 11 positions match TRBD1. V trimming: 4 bases; J trimming: 11 bases; junction bases outside the gene matches: 7. This CDR3 has 14 residues. CDR1 and CDR2 (germline): LNHDA, SQIVND (reference sequence). CDR3 DNA: TGTGCCAGTAGTAGGGACAGGGGGATCGGAGTTCAGTACTTC. This sequence encodes CASSRDRGIGVQYF.

This clone has more than one count but fewer than ten. In nucleotides, the CDR3 is TGTGCCAGCAGCTTAGGGGCCCTCCCCTACGAGCAGTACTTC. Protein sequence: CASSLGALPYEQYF. The rearrangement joins TRBV7-2 to TRBJ2-7; D is unclear. There are 14 residues in the CDR3. Germline V gives CDR1 SGHTA, CDR2 FQGNSA. V was clipped by 1 base and J by 2 bases, with 9 bases between them. The full variable domain, rest sourced from reference TRBV7-2 and TRBJ2-7, is GAGVSQSPSNKVTEKGKDVELRCDPISGHTALYWYRQSLGQGLEFLIYFQGNSAPDKSGLPSDRFSAERTGGSVSTLTIQRTQQEDSAVYLCASSLGALPYEQYFGPGTRLTVT.

This chain connects TRBV5-1 to TRBJ2-1; 8 positions agree with TRBD2. The CDR3 has 14 residues. V lost 6 bases, J lost 6 bases, and 8 bases stayed unmatched. Germline V gene sequence: CDR1 SGHRS, CDR2 YFSETQ. CDR3: CASTGGGSVNEQFF. The DNA for the CDR3 is TGCGCCAGCACCGGCGGGGGGTCAGTCAATGAGCAGTTCTTC.

The CDR3 nucleotides read TGTGCCAGCTCACCACCGATCAGGATCGGCGCCTACAATGAGCAGTTCTTC. Protein: CASSPPIRIGAYNEQFF. The chain recombines TRBV18 with TRBJ2-1; D unresolved. The CDR3 has 17 amino acids. With 0 bases removed from V and 2 bases from J, the gap between germline ends came to 14 bases. CDR1 KGHSH and CDR2 LQKENI come from the germline V gene.

The V gene is TRBV4-1, the J gene TRBJ1-2, with D perhaps TRBD1 (5 bases). Trimming removed 0 bases from V and 8 bases from J, with 13 bases in between. This CDR3 region has 14 residues. CDR1 and CDR2 (germline): MGHRA, YSYEKL. For the CDR3, the DNA is TGCGCCAGCAGCCAAGAATTTTCCAGGGTCGGCTACACCTTC. It codes for CASSQEFSRVGYTF.

The rearrangement uses TRBV6-5 and TRBJ2-1, with TRBD2 as a possible D gene (6 bases). Per germline, CDR1 MNHEY and CDR2 SVGAGI. Trimming cost V 6 bases and J 5 bases, with 14 bases left between them. The CDR3 is 14 amino acids. The CDR3 sequence is CASRVRLGNNEQFF. The CDR3 region has the DNA TGTGCCAGCAGGGTGAGACTAGGCAACAATGAGCAGTTCTTC.

This chain connects TRBV6-1 to TRBJ2-3; TRBD2 aligns across 12 bases. The CDR3 totals 16 residues. Germline V gives CDR1 MNHNS, CDR2 SASEGT. The J segment lost 3 bases and the V segment lost 2 bases, leaving 3 bases of the junction unmatched. The CDR3 here is CASSETLAGGTDTQYF. The DNA for the CDR3 is TGTGCCAGCAGTGAAACCCTAGCGGGGGGGACAGATACGCAGTATTTT.

The rearrangement uses TRBV18 and TRBJ2-3; tentative D call: TRBD1 (5 bases). The V gene's germline CDR1 is KGHSH and CDR2 LQKENI. This CDR3 spans 16 amino acids. V was pared by 4 bases and J by 2 bases, with 16 bases between. CDR3 region: CASSQTSTVPTDTQYF. The CDR3 nucleotides are TGTGCCAGCTCACAGACTTCGACAGTCCCCACAGATACGCAGTATTTT.

This clone has just a few counts. The chain is built from TRBV15 and TRBJ1-6; 9 bases match TRBD1. The CDR3 is made up of 15 amino acids. Losses at the gene ends were 4 bases for V and 14 bases for J; bases not matched to a gene: 12. Germline CDR1 is LNHNV and CDR2 is YYDKDF (reference sequence). This chain's CDR3 is CATSNPSGTGKTLHF. The CDR3 DNA reads as TGTGCCACCAGCAACCCCTCGGGGACAGGGAAAACCCTCCACTTT.

V is TRBV9 and J is TRBJ1-6; no firm D call. Germline-derived CDR1 and CDR2 are SGDLS and YYNGEE. V was clipped by 0 bases and J by 9 bases, with 13 bases between them. The CDR3 is made up of 15 amino acids. The CDR3 coding sequence is TGTGCCAGCAGCGTAGGCGAAGAAAGTGGTTCACCCCTCCACTTT. Translating gives CASSVGEESGSPLHF. The variable domain in full, completed from reference TRBV9 and TRBJ1-6, reads DSGVTQTPKHLITATGQRVTLRCSPRSGDLSVYWYQQSLDQGLQFLIQYYNGEERAKGNILERFSAQQFPDLHSELNLSSLELGDSALYFCASSVGEESGSPLHFGNGTRLTVT.

The J gene is TRBJ2-7, the V gene TRBV30; D uncertain. The germline V gene has CDR1 GTSNPN and CDR2 SVGIG (reference sequence). The length of the CDR3 is 10 residues. V was shortened by 6 bases and J by 1 base, with 4 bases between the two germline ends. The CDR3: CACGSYEQYF. The CDR3 DNA follows: TGTGCCTGTGGTTCCTACGAGCAGTACTTC.

This chain uses TRBV25-1 with TRBJ1-1; D uncertain. The CDR3 loop spans 14 amino acids. In germline, CDR1 is MGHDK, CDR2 SYGVNS. V shed 6 bases and J shed 7 bases, with 18 bases lying between them. The CDR3 loop is CASRRTESVVEAFF. DNA of the CDR3: TGTGCCAGCAGGAGGACGGAATCCGTAGTTGAAGCTTTCTTT. The full variable domain, with the rest looked up from reference TRBV25-1 and TRBJ1-1, is EADIYQTPRYLVIGTGKKITLECSQTMGHDKMYWYQQDPGMELHLIHYSYGVNSTEKGDLSSESTVSRIRTEHFPLTLESARPSHTSQYLCASRRTESVVEAFFGQGTRLTVV.

V usage is TRBV7-2 and J usage is TRBJ2-1; the D call may be TRBD1 or TRBD2 (5 bases each). The CDR3 is made up of 16 amino acids. Between the trimmed V and J ends, which lost 3 bases and 1 base, there was a span of 13 bases. CDR1 is SGHTA and CDR2 is FQGNSA in the germline V gene. CDR3 residues: CASSLSGTVSYNEQFF. CDR3 nucleotide sequence: TGTGCCAGCAGCTTGTCCGGGACGGTATCCTACAATGAGCAGTTCTTC. Complete variable domain (other parts from reference TRBV7-2 and TRBJ2-1): GAGVSQSPSNKVTEKGKDVELRCDPISGHTALYWYRQSLGQGLEFLIYFQGNSAPDKSGLPSDRFSAERTGGSVSTLTIQRTQQEDSAVYLCASSLSGTVSYNEQFFGPGTRLTVL.

V usage is TRBV21-1 and J usage is TRBJ1-1; whether TRBD1, the table's D call, matches the DNA was not checked. TRBV21-1 is assigned pseudogene status. There are 13 residues in the CDR3. The CDR3 coding sequence is TGTGCCAGCAGCAGAACAGGGGAAACTGAAGCTTTCTTT. Its translation: CASSRTGETEAFF.

This clone came up once. The chain combines TRBV6-6 with TRBJ2-2; maybe TRBD2 (7 bases). Germline CDR1 MNHNY, CDR2 SVGAGI (reference sequence). V lost 10 bases and J lost 1, with 16 bases in between. There are 15 residues in the CDR3. CDR3 region: CATYFGGLNTGELFF. CDR3 DNA sequence: TGTGCCACCTATTTCGGGGGGCTGAACACCGGGGAGCTGTTTTTT.

The chain recombines TRBV7-2 with TRBJ1-5; D gene ambiguous. The V and J ends lost 6 bases and 0 bases respectively, with 6 bases between them. The germline V gene has CDR1 SGHTA and CDR2 FQGNSA. CDR3 length: 13 amino acids. This CDR3 is CASSPYSNQPQHF. Here the CDR3 DNA reads TGTGCCAGCAGTCCGTATAGCAATCAGCCCCAGCATTTT.

The chain couples TRBV30 to TRBJ1-4; 7 nucleotides line up with TRBD1. Germline V gene lookup returns CDR1 GTSNPN and CDR2 SVGIG (reference sequence). This CDR3 contains 13 residues. The trim removed 8 bases at V and 3 bases at J, leaving 6 bases unmatched. CDR3 coding DNA: TGTGCCCGAACGACAGGGCCTAATGAAAAACTGTTTTTT. It is translated as CARTTGPNEKLFF.

This sequence joins TRBV18 and TRBJ1-4, with a tentative D call TRBD1 (5 bases). The V and J ends lost 1 base and 10 bases respectively, with 16 bases between them. The CDR3 contains 15 residues. Germline-derived CDR1 and CDR2 are KGHSH and LQKENI. The DNA for the CDR3 is TGTGCCAGCTCACCACAGGAATTAAGGGACGGAAAACTGTTTTTT. This codes for CASSPQELRDGKLFF.

The chain uses TRBV18 and TRBJ1-6; D is possibly TRBD1 (6 bases). Germline V gene sequence: CDR1 KGHSH, CDR2 LQKENI. The CDR3 is 15 residues long. Trimming took off 0 bases at V and 6 bases at J, with 9 bases between the two ends. The DNA for the CDR3 is TGTGCCAGCTCACCACCCGGACAGATTAATTCACCCCTCCACTTT. It codes for CASSPPGQINSPLHF.